The text below deals with one TCR beta chain. This specimen includes other DNA sequences encoding the same CDR3. Clones were sequenced by immunoSEQ multiplex PCR, and TCRdb holds only the in-frame ones, with some missing. The sample holds about 2 million clones; 85% to 95% are singletons and the top ten take more than 0.1%. The source of the sample is a study of shared clonotypes between healthy human individuals. Study at large: Researchers drew samples from two women and a few men aged 18 to 49.

The CDR3 length is 14 residues. V shed 0 bases and J shed 0 bases, with 7 bases lying between them. Germline CDR1 reads SGDLS; CDR2 reads YYNGEE. The chain combines TRBV9 with TRBJ2-7; D is unresolved. The source material was naive CD4+ T cells sorted from blood. The subset: CD45RA+ positively selected. This clonotype originated in a man in his late teens or twenties in good health. The CDR3 region has the DNA TGTGCCAGCAGCGTAGGCGGACCCTCCTACGAGCAGTACTTC. Translating gives CASSVGGPSYEQYF. The whole variable domain, filled in from reference TRBV9 and TRBJ2-7, reads DSGVTQTPKHLITATGQRVTLRCSPRSGDLSVYWYQQSLDQGLQFLIQYYNGEERAKGNILERFSAQQFPDLHSELNLSSLELGDSALYFCASSVGGPSYEQYFGPGTRLTVT.